This T cell receptor (beta chain) was captured in a study of blood T cell repertoires in COVID-19 (TCRdb year 2020). Background on the whole study: Samples from collaborators originated in the United States, Italy and Spain and spanned both the acute and convalescent phases of COVID-19. The samples were drawn from two sources: the first 160 participants of the ongoing ImmuneRACE study, and fewer than 1,500 subjects contributed by 6 global collaborators. The repertoires were released in a freely available public database meant as a resource for research on the immune response to SARS-CoV-2. A de-identified subject ID, COVID-19 status, age in years and sex were almost always included in the sample metadata. Where HLA class I and class II types were available, the types were taken from metadata supplied by the sample provider, not from assay-based typing. The prospective study material was composed of cDNA or gDNA derived from T cells, B-cell-depleted T cells, or PBMCs. The dataset comprised deeply sampled blood TCRbeta repertoires from subjects exposed to, actively infected with, or recovered from COVID-19. The study at large found these results: The quantity of clinical and demographic metadata differed by source and by participant and was supplied without curation.

TCRbeta CDR3 regions were amplified from genomic DNA using the immunoSEQ Assay, a bias-controlled multiplex PCR. The authors' analysis ran thus. The number of nucleated cells in each sample was estimated by amplification of reference gene primers within the assay. To quantify the absolute abundance of each unique TCRbeta CDR3 rearrangement, sequence reads were collapsed and filtered. Productive Simpson clonality was computed per sample as the square root of Simpson's diversity index over productive rearrangements. TCRdb took over this immuneACCESS table, retaining in-frame rearrangements with V and J assigned. Such tables are incomplete; in checked studies, under half of the missing clones stem from an unresolved V gene, and the remainder is unexplained. V and J calls and clone size follow that table, whereas D and trimming were derived from the DNA. The sample table contains roughly 400,000 clones; only one count was recorded for 80% to 95% of them. The ten top clones hold just over 0.85% of the sample.

Participants in the prospective study were aged about 18 to 95 years, lived in 24 United States geographic areas, and enrolled through a virtual design. In the prospective study, cohorts were assigned on the basis of participant-reported clinical history obtained from a screening survey and a study questionnaire. Exposed participants had been in contact, within 2 weeks of entering the study, with a person who had a PCR-confirmed or clinician-diagnosed case of COVID-19. Each participant in the prospective study had whole blood, serum and a nasopharyngeal or oropharyngeal swab collected by mobile phlebotomists. Additional blood draws and questionnaires over an approximately 2-month period could optionally be provided by prospective study participants. Before DNA extraction, prospective study blood samples were shipped either frozen or at room temperature. CDR1 is given as SGDLS and CDR2 as YYNGEE, both from the germline V gene. After removal of 3 bases from V and 5 bases from J, the junction retains 13 bases not matched to a gene. The CDR3 sequence holds 17 residues, the cysteine and phenylalanine included. Solely the CDR3 DNA is kept, with 51 bases framed from the first base.

For this clone: The antigen this receptor binds is unknown. Per-base qualities were not stored, and no clone one base away is much larger.

Material: PBMCs or T cells enriched from blood (not recorded which). This receptor was taken from a woman aged 40 to 50 who had been exposed to COVID-19. The rearranged segments are TRBV9 and TRBJ1-4; the junction holds 7 bases that match TRBD1. CDR3 protein: CASSASPGTAKNEKLFF. The nucleotide sequence is given as TGTGCCAGCAGCGCCTCCCCAGGGACAGCTAAGAATGAAAAACTGTTTTTT.